One and the same sample provided the 11 T cell receptor beta chains below, sequenced in a study of response to subunit inactivated influenza vaccine. TCRdb independently ran MiXCR on the RT-PCR reads; one entry per CDR3 protein. The data show 500,000 to 600,000 distinct CDR3 sequences, with over 10% seen just once and around 14% held by the top ten. The sample consisted of PBMCs from blood, taken roughly 45 days after vaccination. All receptors come from a man aged 50-60 years who received an inactivated influenza vaccine.

This chain links TRBV28 with TRBJ1-2, with D possibly being TRBD1 (5 bases). CDR3 length: 12 amino acids. Germline V CDR1 and CDR2: MDHEN, SYDVKM. Trimming took 5 bases from V and 5 from J, leaving 9 bases between them. The CDR3 DNA is TGTGCCAGCAGTACGGGACTTTATGGCTACACCTTC. This codes for CASSTGLYGYTF.

The rearrangement links TRBV29-1 to TRBJ2-3; 8 bases are shared with TRBD1. The CDR3 is made up of 14 amino acids. V lost 6 bases to trimming and J lost 4 bases; unmatched junction nucleotides: 9. The germline CDR1 and CDR2 sequences are SQVTM and ANQGSEA. The CDR3 nucleotides read TGCAGCGTCGACCCAGGGGGCTGGGCAGATACGCAGTATTTT. This sequence encodes CSVDPGGWADTQYF.

This clonotype was seen at least ten times. This chain links TRBV20-1 with TRBJ2-1, with TRBD2 matching 7 bases. This CDR3 comprises 13 residues. Unmatched junction bases numbered 2, after V lost 2 bases and J lost 4 bases. Germline V gives CDR1 DFQATT, CDR2 SNEGSKA (reference sequence). The CDR3 coding sequence is TGCAGTGCTAGACCTAGCGGATACAATGAGCAGTTCTTC. Amino acid sequence: CSARPSGYNEQFF.

The chain is built from TRBV7-3 and TRBJ2-7; D is perhaps TRBD1 (5 bases). This CDR3 has 13 amino acids. V was shortened by 5 bases and J by 6 bases, with 14 bases between the two germline ends. Germline CDR1 is SGHTA and CDR2 is FQGTGA. DNA of the CDR3: TGTGCCAGCAGCAAAGGACAAGCTTCCGAGCAGTACTTC. This gives the protein CASSKGQASEQYF.

This clonotype has ten or more counts. The chain has TRBV12-3 or TRBV12-4 and TRBJ2-4, with D tentatively TRBD1 (6 bases). Trimming took 1 base from V and 0 from J, leaving 7 bases between them. The CDR3 is 15 residues long. Here the CDR3 reads CASSLGGLAKNIQYF. The CDR3 coding sequence is TGTGCCAGCAGTTTAGGGGGGCTAGCCAAAAACATTCAGTACTTC.

This clonotype was found many times. V usage is TRBV5-1 and J usage is TRBJ1-1, with D uncertain. The CDR3 has 14 amino acids. CDR1 and CDR2 (germline): SGHRS, YFSETQ. Trimming left V 1 base short and J 4 bases short, with 11 bases between. CDR3 nucleotide sequence: TGCGCCAGCAGCTTGCGCAGGCTGGGCACTGAAGCTTTCTTT. Its protein product is CASSLRRLGTEAFF.

The chain is built from TRBV29-1 and TRBJ2-3, with 12 bases identical to TRBD2. CDR1 and CDR2 (germline): SQVTM, ANQGSEA. With 7 bases clipped from V and 2 bases from J, the junction kept 4 bases outside the gene matches. The CDR3 spans 14 residues. The CDR3 sequence is CSGTSGVATDTQYF. Here the CDR3 DNA reads TGCAGCGGGACTAGCGGGGTTGCCACAGATACGCAGTATTTT.

This chain joins TRBV13 and TRBJ2-1; 13 bases align to TRBD2. Germline V lookup: CDR1 PRHDT, CDR2 FYEKMQ (reference sequence). This CDR3 contains 18 residues. V lost 5 bases and J lost 0; bases outside the gene matches: 7. CDR3 nucleotides: TGTGCCAGCAGCGTCCCGGGACTAGCGGGACCCTCCTACAATGAGCAGTTCTTC. It is translated as CASSVPGLAGPSYNEQFF. The variable domain in full, completed from reference TRBV13 and TRBJ2-1, reads AAGVIQSPRHLIKEKRETATLKCYPIPRHDTVYWYQQGPGQDPQFLISFYEKMQSDKGSIPDRFSAQQFSDYHSELNMSSLELGDSALYFCASSVPGLAGPSYNEQFFGPGTRLTVL.

In this sample, this clonotype turned up a few times. The chain couples TRBV18 to TRBJ2-1; D could derive from TRBD1 or TRBD2 (5 bases each). CDR3 length equals 14 residues. Trimming shortened V by 3 bases and J by 7 bases, and 13 bases separated the two germline ends. CDR1 and CDR2 from the germline V gene are KGHSH and LQKENI. CDR3 coding DNA: TGTGCCAGCTCACCGGGGACCGCGGCTAATGAGCAGTTCTTC. Its translation is CASSPGTAANEQFF.

This clonotype occurred many times. V is TRBV29-1 and J is TRBJ2-5; 8 nucleotides match TRBD1. V shed 4 bases and J 1 base; nucleotides not matched to a gene: 8. Per the germline V gene, CDR1 is SQVTM and CDR2 is ANQGSEA. The length of the CDR3 is 15 residues. The CDR3 sequence is CSVASGTGTQETQYF. The CDR3 nucleotides read TGCAGCGTTGCTTCCGGGACAGGAACCCAAGAGACCCAGTACTTC.

The genes are TRBV6-2 or TRBV6-3 and TRBJ2-1, with D possibly TRBD1 on 6 matching bases. V lost 5 bases to trimming and J lost 12 bases, with 17 bases between them. CDR1 is MNHEY, CDR2 SVGEGT, per germline. This CDR3 is built from 13 residues. CDR3 sequence: CASSGAGALGQFF. The CDR3 DNA sequence: TGTGCCAGCAGTGGTGCAGGGGCATTAGGGCAGTTCTTC.